This entry lists 9 T cell receptor beta chains sequenced from one sample in a study of CD8+ T cells in alopecia areata. RNA was isolated and reverse transcribed to cDNA, the sequencing template. Measured with immunoSEQ multiplex PCR; TCRdb has only the in-frame clones, and not every one. The table lists around 140,000 clones, approximately 50% of them singletons, with around 1% in the top ten. Sequenced here: CD4+ T cells sorted from blood, sampled at week 0. The receptors derive from a human donor with alopecia areata.

This clone has just one count. The chain recombines TRBV29-1 with TRBJ2-5, with TRBD2 matching 8 bases. The V gene's germline CDR1 is SQVTM and CDR2 ANQGSEA. V lost 4 bases, J lost 1 base, and 2 bases stayed unmatched. The CDR3 spans 13 residues. CDR3 coding DNA: TGCAGCGTTGCCCGGGGGGGCCAAGAGACCCAGTACTTC. It codes for CSVARGGQETQYF. The full variable domain, in which reference TRBV29-1 and TRBJ2-5 provide the parts outside the CDR3, is SAVISQKPSRDICQRGTSLTIQCQVDSQVTMMFWYRQQPGQSLTLIATANQGSEATYESGFVIDKFPISRPNLTFSTLTVSNMSPEDSSIYLCSVARGGQETQYFGPGTRLLVL.

The V and J genes are TRBV7-9 and TRBJ2-7; 11 bases align to TRBD1. J lost 0 bases, V lost 6 bases, and 7 bases had no gene match. Germline lookup yields CDR1 SEHNR and CDR2 FQNEAQ (reference sequence). This CDR3 has 16 amino acids. CDR3 sequence (DNA): TGTGCCAGCAGATTGGACAGGGGGCCTAGCTCCTACGAGCAGTACTTC. Its protein product is CASRLDRGPSSYEQYF. The whole variable domain, remainder taken from reference TRBV7-9 and TRBJ2-7, is DTGVSQNPRHKITKRGQNVTFRCDPISEHNRLYWYRQTLGQGPEFLTYFQNEAQLEKSRLLSDRFSAERPKGSFSTLEIQRTEQGDSAMYLCASRLDRGPSSYEQYFGPGTRLTVT.

A few counts support this clone. The genes are TRBV30 and TRBJ1-1; possible D gene TRBD1, 5 bases. The length of the CDR3 is 13 residues. In germline, CDR1 is GTSNPN, CDR2 SVGIG (reference sequence). V lost 1 base, J lost 3 bases, and 9 bases lay in between. The CDR3 coding sequence is TGTGCCTGGAGTGGAGACAGCCACACTGAAGCTTTCTTT. It codes for CAWSGDSHTEAFF.

The V call is TRBV9, the J call TRBJ1-2; D gene unclear. The germline V and J ends were trimmed by 4 bases and 6 bases, with 13 bases remaining between them. This CDR3 region has 13 residues. The V gene's germline CDR1 is SGDLS and CDR2 YYNGEE. The CDR3 spells CASSPSPGDGYTF. Here the CDR3 DNA reads TGTGCCAGCAGCCCCTCCCCGGGTGATGGCTACACCTTC.

The chain couples TRBV27 to TRBJ2-4; no firm D call. CDR1 is MNHEY and CDR2 is SMNVEV in the germline V gene (reference sequence). Trimming cost V 7 bases and J 2 bases, with 18 bases left between them. The CDR3 runs to 16 residues. CDR3 residues: CASKTFQDPSKNIQYF. CDR3 sequence (DNA): TGTGCCAGCAAAACATTTCAGGATCCGTCCAAAAACATTCAGTACTTC.

This chain joins TRBV7-9 and TRBJ2-7; D is unresolved. There are 16 residues in the CDR3. Germline CDR1 SEHNR, CDR2 FQNEAQ (reference sequence). Trimming took 5 bases from V and 0 from J, leaving 17 bases between them. CDR3 sequence: CASSIGQRSSSYEQYF. The CDR3 coding sequence is TGTGCCAGCAGCATCGGGCAAAGGAGTAGCTCCTACGAGCAGTACTTC.

The sample holds a few counts of this clone. Other DNA variants within this sample encode the same CDR3. The rearrangement links TRBV30 to TRBJ1-5, with TRBD1 matching over 9 bases. V shed 2 bases, J shed 4 bases, and the junction held 3 bases outside the gene matches. CDR3 length: 14 amino acids. Germline CDR1 and CDR2: GTSNPN and SVGIG (reference sequence). Written as DNA, the CDR3 is TGTGCCTGGAGTCAGGGACAGGGTAATCAGCCCCAGCATTTT. Its translation: CAWSQGQGNQPQHF.

This clone has more than one count but fewer than ten. The rearrangement links TRBV5-1 to TRBJ2-4; D unresolved. In germline, CDR1 is SGHRS, CDR2 YFSETQ. V was shortened by 0 bases and J by 5 bases, with 6 bases between the two germline ends. The CDR3 is 13 amino acids. CDR3 amino acids: CASSLVTENIQYF. CDR3 coding DNA: TGCGCCAGCAGCTTGGTTACAGAAAACATTCAGTACTTC.

This clone was picked up a small number of times. This rearrangement joins TRBV12-2 to TRBJ1-5; the listed D gene, TRBD1, was not tested against the DNA. TRBV12-2 is noted as a pseudogene. CDR3 length: 16 amino acids. The CDR3 sequence is CASRSPGQNSNQPQHF. The CDR3 DNA reads as TGTGCAAGTCGCTCACCGGGACAGAATAGCAATCAGCCCCAGCATTTT.